Presented here are 9 T cell receptor beta chains from one specimen sequenced in a study of blood T cell repertoires in COVID-19. Here immunoSEQ multiplex PCR was the method, and the copy in TCRdb shows in-frame clones only, minus some. The data hold approximately 69,000 clones, with around 67% observed a single time. The source material was peripheral blood. The source of these receptors is a man in his sixties with acute or convalescent COVID-19.

The chain has TRBV28 and TRBJ1-4; 7 bases line up with TRBD1. J was trimmed by 6 bases and V by 4 bases; bases with no gene match: 8. There are 15 residues in the CDR3. Germline CDR1 MDHEN, CDR2 SYDVKM. The CDR3 protein is CASSSTGVEDEKLFF. The DNA for the CDR3 is TGTGCCAGCAGTTCCACAGGGGTAGAGGATGAAAAACTGTTTTTT.

The CDR3 DNA follows: TGCGCCAGCAGCTTGACAGGGCCCACTGAAGCTTTCTTT. Its protein is CASSLTGPTEAFF. The V gene is TRBV5-1, the J gene TRBJ1-1; D might be TRBD1 (6 bases). Looked up from germline, CDR1 is SGHRS and CDR2 is YFSETQ. V was pared by 1 base and J by 4 bases, with 8 bases between. This CDR3 is built from 13 residues.

This clone was detected only a few times. This chain joins TRBV7-3 and TRBJ2-2; 13 bases are shared with TRBD2. The germline CDR1 and CDR2 sequences are SGHTA and FQGTGA. The CDR3 is 17 amino acids. The V segment lost 5 bases and the J segment 6 bases; nucleotides outside the gene matches: 9. For the CDR3, the DNA is TGTGCCAGCAGCCCCGGACTAGCGGGGGCCCATGCCGGGGAGCTGTTTTTT. Translation: CASSPGLAGAHAGELFF. Full variable domain (missing parts from reference TRBV7-3 and TRBJ2-2): GAGVSQTPSNKVTEKGKYVELRCDPISGHTALYWYRQSLGQGPEFLIYFQGTGAADDSGLPNDRFFAVRPEGSVSTLKIQRTERGDSAVYLCASSPGLAGAHAGELFFGEGSRLTVL.

The V and J genes are TRBV19 and TRBJ2-7, with 7 bases lining up with TRBD2. V shed 6 bases, J shed 6 bases, and the junction held 11 bases outside the gene matches. The CDR3 runs 14 residues. The V gene's germline CDR1 is LNHDA and CDR2 SQIVND (reference sequence). CDR3 sequence (DNA): TGTGCCAGTAGCTTCGGACGGGCTAGCGGCGAGCAGTACTTC. Its translation: CASSFGRASGEQYF.

This clone appeared once. The chain's CDR3 is CASSFANTQYF. The DNA for the CDR3 is TGTGCCAGCAGTTTTGCGAATACGCAGTATTTT. The chain joins TRBV12-3 or TRBV12-4 to TRBJ2-3; D not resolved. Trimming stripped 3 bases from V and 7 bases from J, with 5 bases between. CDR3 length: 11 residues.

In this sample, this clone turned up a few times. The genes are TRBV5-6 and TRBJ2-5; a possible D gene is TRBD1 (7 bases). Trimming took off 7 bases at V and 2 bases at J, with 18 bases between the two ends. Germline CDR1 is SGHDT and CDR2 is YYEEEE. The CDR3 loop spans 15 amino acids. Here the CDR3 reads CASGRQGGDQETQYF. CDR3 sequence (DNA): TGTGCCAGCGGGAGGCAGGGGGGAGATCAAGAGACCCAGTACTTC.

The V and J genes are TRBV9 and TRBJ2-1; D not resolved. Germline V gene data show CDR1 as SGDLS and CDR2 as YYNGEE. CDR3 length: 13 amino acids. Trimming took off 4 bases at V and 6 bases at J, with 11 bases between the two ends. The DNA for the CDR3 is TGTGCCAGCAGCCGACTGCGAGGCAATGAGCAGTTCTTC. Translation: CASSRLRGNEQFF. The full variable domain, its missing parts supplied by reference TRBV9 and TRBJ2-1, is DSGVTQTPKHLITATGQRVTLRCSPRSGDLSVYWYQQSLDQGLQFLIQYYNGEERAKGNILERFSAQQFPDLHSELNLSSLELGDSALYFCASSRLRGNEQFFGPGTRLTVL.

The rearrangement joins TRBV3-1 (or the pseudogene TRBV3-2) to TRBJ2-5; D may be TRBD2 (6 bases). The CDR3 sequence is 12 residues long. V was cut by 4 bases and J by 7 bases, with 10 bases left in between. The V gene's germline CDR1 is LGHDT and CDR2 YNNKEL (reference sequence). The CDR3 reads CASSLLGGTQYF. DNA for the CDR3: TGTGCCAGCAGCCTTCTGGGGGGGACCCAGTACTTC.

This clone showed up just once. The chain uses TRBV3-1 (or the pseudogene TRBV3-2) and TRBJ1-2; TRBD1 aligns across 9 bases. This CDR3 spans 15 amino acids. Per germline, CDR1 LGHDT and CDR2 YNNKEL (reference sequence). V dropped 4 bases and J dropped 4; count of bases not matched to a gene: 7. The CDR3 here is CASSRATGGGYGYTF. The CDR3 DNA follows: TGTGCCAGCAGCCGAGCAACAGGGGGCGGCTATGGCTACACCTTC.